The present entry profiles one TCR beta chain with its context. This record belongs to a study of blood T cell repertoires in COVID-19. Turning to the study itself: The analysed material was cDNA or gDNA that came from T cells, B-cell-depleted T cells, or PBMCs.

Trimming shortened V by 8 bases and J by 4 bases, and 18 bases separated the two germline ends. Germline values: CDR1 GTSNPN, CDR2 SVGIG (reference sequence). CDR3 length: 13 residues. The method was immunoSEQ multiplex PCR; TCRdb's version includes in-frame clones alone and lacks a portion of them. The sample holds about 120,000 clones, roughly nine tenths seen once. This rearrangement joins TRBV30 to TRBJ2-7, with unresolved D. The TCR originated in a human donor with active COVID-19. The donor label of this sample is uncertain. Sequenced material: peripheral blood. The DNA of the CDR3 is TGTGCCGCTAAAGTAGGTATAGCATACGAGCAGTACTTC. Translation: CAAKVGIAYEQYF.